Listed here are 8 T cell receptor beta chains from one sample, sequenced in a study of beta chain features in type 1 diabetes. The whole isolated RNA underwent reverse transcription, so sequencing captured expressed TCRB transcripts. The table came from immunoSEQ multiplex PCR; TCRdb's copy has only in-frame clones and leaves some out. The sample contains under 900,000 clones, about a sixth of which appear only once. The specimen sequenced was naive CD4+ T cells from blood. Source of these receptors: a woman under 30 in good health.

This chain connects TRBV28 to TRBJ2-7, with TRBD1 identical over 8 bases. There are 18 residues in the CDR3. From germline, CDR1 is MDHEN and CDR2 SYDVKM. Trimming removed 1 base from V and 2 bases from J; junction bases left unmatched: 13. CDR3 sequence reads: CASSLSRTGFSWTYEQYF. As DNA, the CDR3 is TGTGCCAGCAGTTTATCCCGGACAGGGTTTAGTTGGACCTACGAGCAGTACTTC.

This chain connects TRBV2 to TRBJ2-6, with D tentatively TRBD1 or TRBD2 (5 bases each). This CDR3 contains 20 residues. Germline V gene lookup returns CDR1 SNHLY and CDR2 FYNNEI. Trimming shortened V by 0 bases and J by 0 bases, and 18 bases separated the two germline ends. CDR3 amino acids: CASSEATLVGVGSGANVLTF. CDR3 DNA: TGTGCCAGCAGTGAAGCCACCTTGGTGGGGGTGGGCTCTGGGGCCAACGTCCTGACTTTC.

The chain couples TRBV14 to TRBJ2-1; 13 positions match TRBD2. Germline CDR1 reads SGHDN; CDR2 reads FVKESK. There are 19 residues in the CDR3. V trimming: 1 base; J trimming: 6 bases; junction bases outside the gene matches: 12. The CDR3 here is CASSQGGLAGALNPNEQFF. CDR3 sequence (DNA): TGTGCCAGCAGCCAAGGAGGACTAGCGGGAGCACTCAATCCCAATGAGCAGTTCTTC.

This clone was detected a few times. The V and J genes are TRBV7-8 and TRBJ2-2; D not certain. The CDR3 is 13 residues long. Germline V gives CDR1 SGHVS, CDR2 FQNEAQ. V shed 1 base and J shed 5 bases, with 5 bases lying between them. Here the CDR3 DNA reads TGTGCCAGCAGCTTAGAAACTACCGGGGAGCTGTTTTTT. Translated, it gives CASSLETTGELFF.

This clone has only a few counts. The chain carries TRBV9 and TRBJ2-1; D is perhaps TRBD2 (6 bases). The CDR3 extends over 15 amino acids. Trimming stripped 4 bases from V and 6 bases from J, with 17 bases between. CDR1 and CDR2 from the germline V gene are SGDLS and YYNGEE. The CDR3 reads CASSRRLGVSNEQFF. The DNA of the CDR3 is TGTGCCAGCAGCAGAAGACTAGGCGTGAGCAATGAGCAGTTCTTC.

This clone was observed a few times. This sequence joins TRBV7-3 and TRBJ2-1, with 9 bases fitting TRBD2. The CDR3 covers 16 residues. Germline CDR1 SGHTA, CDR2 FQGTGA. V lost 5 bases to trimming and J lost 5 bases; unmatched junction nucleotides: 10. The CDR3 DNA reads TGTGCCAGCAGCCCGATGGGACTAGCCGGAGACAATGAGCAGTTCTTC. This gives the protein CASSPMGLAGDNEQFF.

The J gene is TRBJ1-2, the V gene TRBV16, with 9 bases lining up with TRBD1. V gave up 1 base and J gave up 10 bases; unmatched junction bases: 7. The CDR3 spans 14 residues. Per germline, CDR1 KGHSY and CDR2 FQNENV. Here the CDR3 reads CASSQYRGPSAYTF. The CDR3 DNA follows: TGTGCCAGCAGCCAATACAGGGGGCCGAGCGCCTACACCTTC.

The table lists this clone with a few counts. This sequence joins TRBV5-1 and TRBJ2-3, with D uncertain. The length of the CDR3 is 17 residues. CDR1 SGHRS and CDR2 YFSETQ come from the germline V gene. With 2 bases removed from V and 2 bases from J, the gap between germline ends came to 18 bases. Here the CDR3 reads CASSFGRPDQLTDTQYF. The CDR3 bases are TGCGCCAGCAGCTTTGGGCGCCCGGATCAACTCACAGATACGCAGTATTTT.